The clone carrying this T cell receptor (beta chain) occurred many times. CDR3 length: 16 amino acids. Germline trimming cut 3 bases from V and 5 bases from J; bases unmatched to any gene: 8. Germline CDR1 reads KGHSH; CDR2 reads LQKENI. Patients were aged 18 to 65, had disease duration under 2 months, and had newly diagnosed hyperthyroidism. In making diagnoses, clinical symptoms, serum thyroxine and TRAb, thyroid ultrasound and orbital computed tomography were all used. Fresh peripheral blood, 8 to 10 ml, was the source of the PBMCs. This specimen comes from a study of T cells in Graves' hyperthyroidism and ophthalmopathy. The overall study: Staff took peripheral blood when the initial diagnosis was made, before any treatment began.

RNA transcripts gave rise to amplified TCR beta CDR3 regions. The TCR CDR3 first-round RT-PCR relied on the HTBI primer set. TCRdb called the multiplex PCR reads again in MiXCR, with one record for every CDR3 protein. The table shows around 300,000 distinct CDR3 sequences, with about 14% occurring only once. The sequence was collected from a woman aged 25 to 39 with Graves' hyperthyroidism that later progressed to Graves' ophthalmopathy. The sample was blood. The J gene is TRBJ2-1, the V gene TRBV18; 9 bases map to TRBD2. CDR3 protein: CASSPSTTSGNNEQFF. The CDR3 DNA reads TGTGCCAGCTCACCCTCGACGACTAGCGGTAACAATGAGCAGTTCTTC.